This paragraph covers one TCR beta chain sequence. Antigen unknown. The sorted conventional CD4+ T cells were CD25-low and CD127-high, with genomic DNA sequenced. The data are from a study of regulatory and conventional T cells in RAG deficiency. The study, taken as a whole, reports: Other subsets showed 8.5 to 10-fold reductions, but Treg unique TCR beta sequences fell 75 to 100-fold in these patients.

TCRdb keeps only in-frame clones here, not all; method: immunoSEQ multiplex PCR. Seen here are 45,000 to 50,000 clones, 80% to 90% observed once, and the top ten hold 0.51%. Germline V gene lookup returns CDR1 PRHDT and CDR2 FYEKMQ (reference sequence). The CDR3 is 14 amino acids. V shed 1 base and J shed 6 bases, with 12 bases lying between them. Separately, the same data were catalogued under a study of regulatory T cells. That paper states: The PCR used 52 TRBV and 13 TRBJ primers.

The rearrangement joins TRBV13 to TRBJ1-1; maybe TRBD1 (5 bases). This TCR was sampled from a human donor in good health. Sequencing input: CD4+ effector T cells sorted from blood. For the CDR3, the DNA is TGTGCCAGCAGCTTAGCGGGTGGGGGGGCTGAAGCTTTCTTT. Translated, it gives CASSLAGGGAEAFF.